A single sample is the source of the 18 T cell receptor beta chains below, sequenced in a study of blood T cells in healthy people across ages. The authors ran a second PCR of roughly 6 to 12 cycles using a sample-barcoded 5' primer and a J-beta primer mix. TCRdb reprocessed the 5' RACE reads via MiXCR and lists one record per CDR3 protein. Of about 1.8 million distinct CDR3 sequences listed, about 50% are singletons. The sample consisted of blood. The source of these receptors is a woman aged 40 to 50 in good health.

The rearrangement links TRBV28 to TRBJ1-5; 7 positions match TRBD1. The ends lost 2 bases at V and 6 bases at J; junction bases unmatched: 7. The CDR3 runs 15 residues. CDR1 is MDHEN and CDR2 is SYDVKM in the germline V gene. The CDR3 DNA sequence: TGTGCCAGCAGTTTACTTGACAGGGAGGGTCAGCCCCAGCATTTT. It encodes CASSLLDREGQPQHF. The full variable domain, its missing parts supplied by reference TRBV28 and TRBJ1-5, is DVKVTQSSRYLVKRTGEKVFLECVQDMDHENMFWYRQDPGLGLRLIYFSYDVKMKEKGDIPEGYSVSREKKERFSLILESASTNQTSMYLCASSLLDREGQPQHFGDGTRLSIL.

V and J are TRBV5-1 and TRBJ2-7; D is unresolved. The CDR3 runs to 15 residues. Germline lookup yields CDR1 SGHRS and CDR2 YFSETQ. V gave up 4 bases and J gave up 2 bases, with 16 bases separating them. The DNA of the CDR3 is TGCGCCAGCAGCACCCAAGCCATCGCTACCTACGAGCAGTACTTC. Its translation is CASSTQAIATYEQYF.

The V and J genes are TRBV6-6 and TRBJ2-5; D possibly matches TRBD1 or TRBD2 (6 bases each). The CDR3 loop spans 14 amino acids. Trimming left V 2 bases short and J 4 bases short, with 11 bases between. The V gene's germline CDR1 is MNHNY and CDR2 SVGAGI (reference sequence). The CDR3 sequence is CASSYGGRRETQYF. The CDR3 nucleotides read TGTGCCAGCAGTTACGGGGGGCGTCGAGAGACCCAGTACTTC.

This clonotype was seen more than once but under ten times. The junction shows a germline mismatch at one end, possibly a read error. This chain joins TRBV10-3 and TRBJ2-7; TRBD2 agrees at 10 bases. The CDR3 contains 18 residues. Germline assignment: CDR1 ENHRY and CDR2 SYGVKD. The CDR3 is CAVSEGPSGGTSSYEQYF. CDR3 DNA sequence: TGTGCCGTCAGTGAGGGGCCTAGCGGGGGAACGAGCTCCTACGAGCAGTACTTC.

The chain combines TRBV11-1 with TRBJ2-5; no clear D. CDR3 length equals 14 residues. CDR1 and CDR2 (germline): SGHAT, FQDESV (reference sequence). The ends were cut back, 3 bases at V and 5 bases at J, with 13 bases in the middle. CDR3 residues: CASSLRAMGETQYF. DNA of the CDR3: TGTGCCAGCAGCTTGAGAGCTATGGGGGAGACCCAGTACTTC. Using reference TRBV11-1 and TRBJ2-5 for the parts outside the CDR3, the full variable domain is EAEVAQSPRYKITEKSQAVAFWCDPISGHATLYWYRQILGQGPELLVQFQDESVVDDSQLPKDRFSAERLKGVDSTLKIQPAELGDSAMYLCASSLRAMGETQYFGPGTRLLVL.

This clonotype was picked up a small number of times. This chain links TRBV7-2 with TRBJ2-3; D possibly corresponds to TRBD1 (5 bases). The CDR3 covers 14 residues. From germline, CDR1 is SGHTA and CDR2 FQGNSA. V was trimmed by 7 bases and J by 2 bases, leaving 13 bases between them. CDR3 nucleotide sequence: TGTGCCAGCACCGAACAGGAGAACACAGATACGCAGTATTTT. It is translated as CASTEQENTDTQYF.

The sample holds a few counts of this clonotype. The rearrangement links TRBV20-1 to TRBJ2-5; the match to TRBD1 covers 7 bases. The CDR3 is 12 amino acids. Germline V gives CDR1 DFQATT, CDR2 SNEGSKA (reference sequence). Trimming cost V 5 bases and J 3 bases; bases outside gene matches: 3. DNA of the CDR3: TGCAGTGCTGTAGGGACAGAAGAGACCCAGTACTTC. Amino acid sequence: CSAVGTEETQYF.

The chain couples TRBV20-1 to TRBJ1-5; 7 positions agree with TRBD1. V was clipped by 5 bases and J by 4 bases; unmatched bases: 2. The CDR3 is made up of 12 amino acids. In germline, CDR1 is DFQATT, CDR2 SNEGSKA (reference sequence). CDR3 region: CSALQGNQPQHF. The CDR3 region has the DNA TGCAGTGCTTTACAGGGGAATCAGCCCCAGCATTTT.

This clonotype was seen just once. The J gene is TRBJ1-5, the V gene TRBV6-2 or TRBV6-3; 8 bases fit TRBD1. Germline V gene sequence: CDR1 MNHEY, CDR2 SVGEGT. Trimming cost V 5 bases and J 6 bases; bases outside gene matches: 3. The CDR3 runs 13 residues. The CDR3 spells CASSAGTGQPQHF. The CDR3 DNA sequence: TGTGCCAGCAGTGCCGGGACAGGTCAGCCCCAGCATTTT.

Only a few counts were recorded for this clonotype. V and J are TRBV28 and TRBJ2-3; 7 nucleotides line up with TRBD2. The germline gives CDR1 MDHEN, CDR2 SYDVKM. Losses at the gene ends were 3 bases for V and 0 bases for J; bases not matched to a gene: 3. The CDR3 extends over 15 amino acids. The CDR3 loop is CASSFVRGSTDTQYF. In nucleotides, the CDR3 is TGTGCCAGCAGTTTTGTGCGGGGGAGCACAGATACGCAGTATTTT.

V and J are TRBV6-2 or TRBV6-3 and TRBJ2-5; either TRBD1 or TRBD2 may supply D (5 bases each). The J call may be incorrect, as the DNA end agrees better with TRBJ2-7. Germline CDR1 reads MNHEY; CDR2 reads SVGEGT. This CDR3 contains 16 residues. CDR3 nucleotides: TGTGCCAGCCGAGAATACAGCCGGGACGAACACTACGAGCAGTACTTC. Amino acid sequence: CASREYSRDEHYEQYF.

To note about this clonotype: The junction does not match germline at one end; this may be a read error. The J gene is TRBJ2-7, the V gene TRBV27; D is undetermined. CDR3 length: 13 amino acids. Germline CDR1 is MNHEY and CDR2 is SMNVEV (reference sequence). The DNA of the CDR3 is TGTGCCAGCAGTTTATACGGAGCAGTCGAGCTGTACTTC. Translating it yields CASSLYGAVELYF.

The chain has TRBV4-1 and TRBJ1-2; the D gene is possibly TRBD1 (6 bases). Germline CDR1 and CDR2: MGHRA and YSYEKL. CDR3 size: 16 residues. V was cut by 0 bases and J by 4 bases, with 15 bases left in between. The CDR3: CASSQDTGRTAYGYTF. The CDR3 nucleotides read TGCGCCAGCAGCCAAGATACGGGGAGGACAGCCTATGGCTACACCTTC.

The chain joins TRBV6-5 to TRBJ2-1, with D possibly being TRBD1 or TRBD2 (5 bases each). The CDR3 loop spans 13 amino acids. With 6 bases removed from V and 9 bases from J, the gap between germline ends came to 15 bases. Germline lookup yields CDR1 MNHEY and CDR2 SVGAGI. The CDR3 loop reads CASRQPGTGEQFF. DNA for the CDR3: TGTGCCAGCAGGCAACCTGGGACCGGTGAGCAGTTCTTC.

This clonotype was seen only a few times. This chain links TRBV18 with TRBJ2-6; D assignment may be TRBD1 or TRBD2 (5 bases each). The CDR3 totals 18 residues. CDR1 and CDR2 from the germline V gene are KGHSH and LQKENI. V dropped 1 base and J dropped 5 bases, with 18 bases sitting between them. The CDR3 region is CASSPLQGDPWWANVLTF. The CDR3 DNA sequence: TGTGCCAGCTCACCACTTCAGGGAGATCCCTGGTGGGCCAACGTCCTGACTTTC.

The V gene is TRBV11-2, the J gene TRBJ2-3; TRBD1 aligns across 7 bases. The length of the CDR3 is 16 residues. V trimming: 1 base; J trimming: 1 base; junction bases outside the gene matches: 5. Germline CDR1 is SGHAT and CDR2 is FQNNGV. The CDR3, as DNA: TGTGCCAGCAGCTTAGTCGGACAGGTCCGCACAGATACGCAGTATTTT. Translated: CASSLVGQVRTDTQYF.

The gene calls are TRBV5-4 and TRBJ1-1; no clear D gene. V was cut by 1 base and J by 7 bases, with 8 bases left in between. The CDR3 is 12 residues long. Germline V gene lookup returns CDR1 SGHNT and CDR2 YYREEE (reference sequence). CDR3 protein: CASSLSPGEAFF. As DNA, the CDR3 is TGTGCCAGCAGCTTGTCCCCGGGTGAAGCTTTCTTT.

Concerning this clonotype itself: The germline gene is not matched at one end of the junction; a read error may be the cause. The chain carries TRBV6-6 and TRBJ2-3; 9 bases map to TRBD1. Germline V lookup: CDR1 MNHNY, CDR2 SVGAGI (reference sequence). The CDR3 has 15 residues. The CDR3 bases are TGTGTCAGCAGCCTGCCGACAGGGGGGGCAGATACGCAGTATTTT. Translated, it gives CVSSLPTGGADTQYF.